These 10 T cell receptor beta chains were sequenced from one sample in a study of neurological immune-mediated disorders. TCRdb processed the 5' RACE reads anew with MiXCR; each CDR3 protein has one entry. The sample records tens of thousands of distinct CDR3 sequences, around 3.1% being singletons. Indicated time point: longitudinal time-point 1 (baseline). The sample was PBMCs. Source of these receptors: a woman aged 55-69 years with multiple sclerosis.

At least ten counts were recorded for this clonotype. This chain links TRBV5-1 with TRBJ1-5; D gene ambiguous. The V gene lost 0 bases and the J gene lost 4 bases, with 14 bases spanning the gap. There are 16 residues in the CDR3. CDR1 is SGHRS and CDR2 is YFSETQ in the germline V gene. DNA for the CDR3: TGCGCCAGCAGCTTGGGTCCCGCTACCTCGAATCAGCCCCAGCATTTT. It is translated as CASSLGPATSNQPQHF. The variable domain in full, completed from reference TRBV5-1 and TRBJ1-5, reads KAGVTQTPRYLIKTRGQQVTLSCSPISGHRSVSWYQQTPGQGLQFLFEYFSETQRNKGNFPGRFSGRQFSNSRSEMNVSTLELGDSALYLCASSLGPATSNQPQHFGDGTRLSIL.

In this sample, this clonotype turned up many times. V usage is TRBV9 and J usage is TRBJ2-7; D is uncertain. Trimming removed 0 bases at V and 2 bases at J, with 6 bases between. The CDR3 runs to 13 residues. Germline V gives CDR1 SGDLS, CDR2 YYNGEE. CDR3 amino acids: CASSVEAAYEQYF. As DNA, the CDR3 is TGTGCCAGCAGCGTAGAAGCAGCCTACGAGCAGTACTTC.

This clonotype was seen at least ten times. The chain uses TRBV12-3 or TRBV12-4 and TRBJ1-6; a possible D gene is TRBD1 (5 bases). This CDR3 contains 12 residues. V lost 6 bases and J lost 13, with 13 bases in between. CDR3 in amino acids: CASRTPGRPLHF. DNA of the CDR3: TGTGCCAGCAGGACTCCGGGACGCCCCCTCCACTTT.

This clonotype was detected ten times or more. V usage is TRBV5-1 and J usage is TRBJ2-7; 10 nucleotides align to TRBD2. V shed 2 bases and J 3 bases; nucleotides not matched to a gene: 8. This CDR3 is 16 amino acids long. Germline CDR1 and CDR2: SGHRS and YFSETQ. CDR3 protein: CASSFSSGGASYEQYF. CDR3 in DNA: TGCGCCAGCAGCTTCTCAAGCGGGGGGGCGAGCTACGAGCAGTACTTC.

This clonotype was counted ten times or more. In nucleotides, the CDR3 is TGCGCCAGCAGCTTGGCTGGCCGGGAGGGCTACACCTTC. This codes for CASSLAGREGYTF. V gene TRBV5-1 combines with J gene TRBJ1-2, with no clear D. The V gene's germline CDR1 is SGHRS and CDR2 YFSETQ. This CDR3 has 13 residues. V was clipped by 0 bases and J by 8 bases, with 11 bases between them. The variable domain in full, with the rest retrieved from reference TRBV5-1 and TRBJ1-2, is KAGVTQTPRYLIKTRGQQVTLSCSPISGHRSVSWYQQTPGQGLQFLFEYFSETQRNKGNFPGRFSGRQFSNSRSEMNVSTLELGDSALYLCASSLAGREGYTFGSGTRLTVV.

This clonotype was seen many times. The chain combines TRBV27 with TRBJ2-1, with D tentatively TRBD1 (6 bases). In germline, CDR1 is MNHEY, CDR2 SMNVEV (reference sequence). Trimming pared 5 bases from V and 6 bases from J, leaving 8 bases between. This CDR3 has 12 amino acids. Written as DNA, the CDR3 is TGTGCCAGCAGTACAGGGCTCAATGAGCAGTTCTTC. Encoded protein: CASSTGLNEQFF.

This clonotype was seen ten or more times. The J gene is TRBJ2-5, the V gene TRBV20-1; D unresolved. The CDR3 has 11 amino acids. Germline lookup yields CDR1 DFQATT and CDR2 SNEGSKA (reference sequence). The ends were cut back, 6 bases at V and 7 bases at J, with 12 bases in the middle. The CDR3 DNA is TGCAGTGCCCCGGACCCTGGGACCCAGTACTTC. This gives the protein CSAPDPGTQYF.

The rearrangement uses TRBV11-2 and TRBJ2-5; D possibly uses TRBD1 or TRBD2 (6 bases each). The CDR3 extends over 15 amino acids. Germline assignment: CDR1 SGHAT and CDR2 FQNNGV. Trimming took 5 bases from V and 2 from J, leaving 15 bases between them. The CDR3 spells CASSAAGQPQETQYF. CDR3 DNA sequence: TGTGCCAGCAGCGCGGCGGGACAACCACAAGAGACCCAGTACTTC.

This clonotype was counted at least ten times. This chain uses TRBV20-1 with TRBJ2-1; 7 bases line up with TRBD2. V was clipped by 5 bases and J by 0 bases; unmatched bases: 10. CDR1 is DFQATT and CDR2 is SNEGSKA in the germline V gene (reference sequence). This CDR3 contains 16 residues. The CDR3 reads CSAYDVSGASYNEQFF. The DNA of the CDR3 is TGCAGTGCTTACGACGTAAGCGGGGCCTCCTACAATGAGCAGTTCTTC.

This clonotype was observed many times. V gene TRBV11-2 combines with J gene TRBJ1-4; the D is unclear. Germline V CDR1 and CDR2: SGHAT, FQNNGV. V shed 3 bases and J shed 0 bases, with 11 bases lying between them. The CDR3 sequence is 16 residues long. CDR3 loop: CASSFSSVATNEKLFF. The CDR3 DNA reads as TGTGCCAGCAGCTTCTCGTCAGTTGCAACTAATGAAAAACTGTTTTTT.